This T cell receptor (beta chain) was retrieved from a study of cytomegalovirus exposure and HLA in healthy donors. The study's findings and limits: Near-uniform donor sequencing depth was presumed by presence/absence analyses. Most observed TCR sequences were rare, whereas some public TCRs were detected in many donors.

As to this clone: Its antigen is unknown.

The study ran its PCR with 60 Vbeta and 13 Jbeta primers. Profiled with immunoSEQ multiplex PCR; TCRdb holds only in-frame clones, not every one. Of more than 80,000 clones listed, less than 85% are singletons. This CDR3 spans 13 amino acids. Between the trimmed V and J ends, which lost 5 bases and 5 bases, there was a span of 11 bases. The germline gives CDR1 SEHNR, CDR2 FQNEAQ (reference sequence). The chain carries TRBV7-9 and TRBJ2-3; D remains ambiguous. The receptor's source is a man aged 60 to 69 in good health and CMV-seronegative. What was sequenced was PBMCs. CDR3 loop: CASSAPGVDTQYF. CDR3 bases: TGTGCCAGCAGCGCCCCGGGTGTAGATACGCAGTATTTT.